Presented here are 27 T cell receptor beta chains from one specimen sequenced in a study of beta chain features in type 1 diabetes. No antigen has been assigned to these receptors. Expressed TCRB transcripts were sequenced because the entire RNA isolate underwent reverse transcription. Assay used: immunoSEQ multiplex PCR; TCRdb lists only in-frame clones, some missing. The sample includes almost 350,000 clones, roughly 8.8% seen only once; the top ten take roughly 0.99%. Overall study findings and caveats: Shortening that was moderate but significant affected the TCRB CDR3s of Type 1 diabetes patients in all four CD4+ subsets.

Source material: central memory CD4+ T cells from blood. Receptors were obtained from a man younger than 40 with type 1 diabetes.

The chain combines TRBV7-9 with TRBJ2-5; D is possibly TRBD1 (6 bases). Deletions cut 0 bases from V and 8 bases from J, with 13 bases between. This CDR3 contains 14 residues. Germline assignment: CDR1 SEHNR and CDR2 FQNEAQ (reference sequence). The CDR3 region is CASSLAGAINTQYF. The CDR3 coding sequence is TGTGCCAGCAGCTTAGCGGGGGCCATTAATACCCAGTACTTC.

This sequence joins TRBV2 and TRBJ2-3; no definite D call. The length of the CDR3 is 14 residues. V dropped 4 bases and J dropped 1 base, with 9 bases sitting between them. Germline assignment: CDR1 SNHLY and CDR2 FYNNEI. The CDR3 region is CASSVRAGTDTQYF. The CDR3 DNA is TGTGCCAGCAGTGTCCGGGCTGGCACAGATACGCAGTATTTT.

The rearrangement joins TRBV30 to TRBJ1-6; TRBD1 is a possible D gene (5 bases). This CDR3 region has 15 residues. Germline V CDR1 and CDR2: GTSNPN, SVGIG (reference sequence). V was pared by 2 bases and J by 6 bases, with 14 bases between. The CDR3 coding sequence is TGTGCCTGGAGTATCGGGACGGTTTCTAATTCACCCCTCCACTTT. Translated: CAWSIGTVSNSPLHF.

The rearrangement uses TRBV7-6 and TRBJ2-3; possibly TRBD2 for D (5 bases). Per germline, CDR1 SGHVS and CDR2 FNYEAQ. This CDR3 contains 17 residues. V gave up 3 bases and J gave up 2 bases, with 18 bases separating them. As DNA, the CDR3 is TGTGCCAGCAGCTTTAACAGCGGACCACGGTCCACAGATACGCAGTATTTT. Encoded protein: CASSFNSGPRSTDTQYF.

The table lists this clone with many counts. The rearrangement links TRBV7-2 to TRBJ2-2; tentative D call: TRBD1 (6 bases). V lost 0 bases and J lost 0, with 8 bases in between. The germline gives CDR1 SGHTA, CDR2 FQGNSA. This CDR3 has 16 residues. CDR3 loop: CASSLAGAANTGELFF. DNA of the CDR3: TGTGCCAGCAGCTTAGCGGGGGCGGCGAACACCGGGGAGCTGTTTTTT.

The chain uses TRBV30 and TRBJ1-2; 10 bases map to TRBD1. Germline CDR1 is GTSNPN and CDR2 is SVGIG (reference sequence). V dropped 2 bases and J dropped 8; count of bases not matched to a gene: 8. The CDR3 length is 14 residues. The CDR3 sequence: CAWSPGTGEGGYTF. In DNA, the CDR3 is TGTGCCTGGAGTCCGGGGACAGGGGAGGGCGGCTACACCTTC.

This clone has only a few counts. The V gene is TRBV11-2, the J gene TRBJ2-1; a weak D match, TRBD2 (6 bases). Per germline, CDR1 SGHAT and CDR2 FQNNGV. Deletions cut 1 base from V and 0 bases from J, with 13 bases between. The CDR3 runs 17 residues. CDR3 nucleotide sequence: TGTGCCAGCAGCTTAGGCCAGACTAGGAGCTCCTACAATGAGCAGTTCTTC. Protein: CASSLGQTRSSYNEQFF.

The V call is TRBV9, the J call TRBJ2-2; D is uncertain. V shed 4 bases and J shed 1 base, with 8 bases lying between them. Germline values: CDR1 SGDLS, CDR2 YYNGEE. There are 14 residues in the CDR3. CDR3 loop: CASSPPENTGELFF. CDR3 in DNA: TGTGCCAGCAGCCCGCCGGAGAACACCGGGGAGCTGTTTTTT.

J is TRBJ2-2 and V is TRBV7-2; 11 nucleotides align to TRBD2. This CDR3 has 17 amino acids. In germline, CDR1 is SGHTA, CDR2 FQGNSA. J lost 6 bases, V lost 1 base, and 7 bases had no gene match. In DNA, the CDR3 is TGTGCCAGCAGCTTAGGGCTAACTAGCGGGGGATCCGGGGAGCTGTTTTTT. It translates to CASSLGLTSGGSGELFF. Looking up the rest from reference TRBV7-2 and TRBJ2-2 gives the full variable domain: GAGVSQSPSNKVTEKGKDVELRCDPISGHTALYWYRQSLGQGLEFLIYFQGNSAPDKSGLPSDRFSAERTGGSVSTLTIQRTQQEDSAVYLCASSLGLTSGGSGELFFGEGSRLTVL.

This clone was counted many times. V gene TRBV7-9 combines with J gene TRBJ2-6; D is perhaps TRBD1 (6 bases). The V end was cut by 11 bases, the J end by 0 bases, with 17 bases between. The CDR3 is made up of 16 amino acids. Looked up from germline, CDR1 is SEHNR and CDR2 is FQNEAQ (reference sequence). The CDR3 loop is CADTGQPHSGANVLTF. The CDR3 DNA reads TGTGCCGACACCGGACAGCCTCACTCTGGGGCCAACGTCCTGACTTTC.

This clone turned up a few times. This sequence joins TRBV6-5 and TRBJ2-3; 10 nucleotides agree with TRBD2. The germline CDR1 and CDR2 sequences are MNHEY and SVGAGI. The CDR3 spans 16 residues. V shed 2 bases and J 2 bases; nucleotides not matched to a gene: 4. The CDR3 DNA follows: TGTGCCAGCAGTTACGATCTAGCGGGGGTCACAGATACGCAGTATTTT. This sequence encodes CASSYDLAGVTDTQYF.

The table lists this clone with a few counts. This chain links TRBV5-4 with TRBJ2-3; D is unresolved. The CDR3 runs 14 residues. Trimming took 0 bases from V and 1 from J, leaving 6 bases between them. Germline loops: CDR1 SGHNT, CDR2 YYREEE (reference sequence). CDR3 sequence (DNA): TGTGCCAGCAGCTTGGTGGTAGGCACAGATACGCAGTATTTT. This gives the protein CASSLVVGTDTQYF.

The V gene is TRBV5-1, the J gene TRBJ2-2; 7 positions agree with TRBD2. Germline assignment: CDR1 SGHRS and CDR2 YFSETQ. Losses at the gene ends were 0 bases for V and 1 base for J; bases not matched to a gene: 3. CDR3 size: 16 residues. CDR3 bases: TGCGCCAGCAGCTTGGGTATAGCGGGGAACACCGGGGAGCTGTTTTTT. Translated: CASSLGIAGNTGELFF.

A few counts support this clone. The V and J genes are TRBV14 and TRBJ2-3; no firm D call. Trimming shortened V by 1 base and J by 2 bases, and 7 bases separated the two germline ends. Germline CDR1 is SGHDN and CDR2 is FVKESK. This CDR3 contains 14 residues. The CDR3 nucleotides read TGTGCCAGCAGCCAAGGCACCAACACAGATACGCAGTATTTT. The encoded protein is CASSQGTNTDTQYF.

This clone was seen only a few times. The CDR3 reads CASSSPTLALNEQFF. CDR3 DNA sequence: TGTGCCAGCAGCTCCCCTACACTAGCCCTCAATGAGCAGTTCTTC. The chain recombines TRBV5-4 with TRBJ2-1, with D maybe TRBD2 (6 bases). The CDR3 has 15 residues. Germline loops: CDR1 SGHNT, CDR2 YYREEE (reference sequence). Trimming removed 3 bases at V and 6 bases at J, with 16 bases between.

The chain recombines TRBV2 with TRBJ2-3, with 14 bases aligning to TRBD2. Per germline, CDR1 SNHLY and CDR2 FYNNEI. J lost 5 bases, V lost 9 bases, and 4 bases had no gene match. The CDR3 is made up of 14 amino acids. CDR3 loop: CARGGLAGEDTQYF. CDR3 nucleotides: TGTGCCAGAGGGGGACTAGCGGGGGAAGATACGCAGTATTTT.

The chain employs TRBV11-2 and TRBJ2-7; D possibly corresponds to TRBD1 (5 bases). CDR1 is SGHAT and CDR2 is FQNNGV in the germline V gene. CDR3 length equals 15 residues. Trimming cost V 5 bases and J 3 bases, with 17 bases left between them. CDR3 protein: CASSPQGDGSYEQYF. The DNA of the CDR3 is TGTGCCAGCAGCCCTCAGGGTGATGGAAGCTACGAGCAGTACTTC. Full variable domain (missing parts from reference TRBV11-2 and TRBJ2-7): EAGVAQSPRYKIIEKRQSVAFWCNPISGHATLYWYQQILGQGPKLLIQFQNNGVVDDSQLPKDRFSAERLKGVDSTLKIQPAKLEDSAVYLCASSPQGDGSYEQYFGPGTRLTVT.

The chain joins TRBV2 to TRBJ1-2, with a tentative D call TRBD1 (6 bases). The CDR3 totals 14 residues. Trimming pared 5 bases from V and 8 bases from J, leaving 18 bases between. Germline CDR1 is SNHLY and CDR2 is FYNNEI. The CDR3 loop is CASSPGLDRWGYTF. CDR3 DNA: TGTGCCAGCAGTCCAGGGCTCGACAGGTGGGGCTACACCTTC.

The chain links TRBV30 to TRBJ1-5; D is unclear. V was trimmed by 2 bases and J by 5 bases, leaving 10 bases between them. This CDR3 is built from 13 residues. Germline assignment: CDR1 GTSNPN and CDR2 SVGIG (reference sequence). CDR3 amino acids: CAWSSPPHQPQHF. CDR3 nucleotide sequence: TGTGCCTGGAGTTCCCCGCCCCATCAGCCCCAGCATTTT.

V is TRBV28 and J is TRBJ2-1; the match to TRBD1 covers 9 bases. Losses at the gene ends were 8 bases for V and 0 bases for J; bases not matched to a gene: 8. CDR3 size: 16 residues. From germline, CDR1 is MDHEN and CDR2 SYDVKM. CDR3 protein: CASAPGTGNSYNEQFF. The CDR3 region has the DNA TGTGCCAGCGCTCCCGGGACAGGGAACTCCTACAATGAGCAGTTCTTC.

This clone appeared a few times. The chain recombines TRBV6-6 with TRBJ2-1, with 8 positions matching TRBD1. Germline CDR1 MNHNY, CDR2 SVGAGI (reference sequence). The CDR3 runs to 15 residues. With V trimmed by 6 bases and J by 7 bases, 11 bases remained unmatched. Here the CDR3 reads CASSHPDREINEQFF. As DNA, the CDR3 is TGTGCCAGCAGCCACCCGGACAGGGAAATAAATGAGCAGTTCTTC.

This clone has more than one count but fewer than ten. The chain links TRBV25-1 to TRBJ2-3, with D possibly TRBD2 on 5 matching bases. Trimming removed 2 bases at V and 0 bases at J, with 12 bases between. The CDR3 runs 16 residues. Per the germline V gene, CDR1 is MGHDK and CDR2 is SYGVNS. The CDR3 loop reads CASSEPRGTSTDTQYF. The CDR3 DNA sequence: TGTGCCAGCAGTGAACCTCGGGGTACGAGCACAGATACGCAGTATTTT.

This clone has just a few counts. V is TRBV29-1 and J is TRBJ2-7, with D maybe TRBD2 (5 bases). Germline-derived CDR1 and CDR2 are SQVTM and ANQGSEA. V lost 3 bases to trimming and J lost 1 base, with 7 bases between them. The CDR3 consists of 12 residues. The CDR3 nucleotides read TGCAGCGTTGACGAGGGTTCCTACGAGCAGTACTTC. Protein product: CSVDEGSYEQYF.

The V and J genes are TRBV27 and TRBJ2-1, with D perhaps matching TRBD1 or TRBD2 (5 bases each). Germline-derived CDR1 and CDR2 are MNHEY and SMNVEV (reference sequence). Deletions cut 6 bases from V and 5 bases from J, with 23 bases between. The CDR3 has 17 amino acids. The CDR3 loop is CASRLSNGAGKDNEQFF. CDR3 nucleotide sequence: TGTGCCAGCAGGCTGTCCAACGGGGCCGGAAAGGACAATGAGCAGTTCTTC.

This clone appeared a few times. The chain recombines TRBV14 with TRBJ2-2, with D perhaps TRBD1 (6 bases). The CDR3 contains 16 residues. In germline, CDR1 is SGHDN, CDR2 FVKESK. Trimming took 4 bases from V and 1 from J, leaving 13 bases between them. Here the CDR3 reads CASSPLGQKNTGELFF. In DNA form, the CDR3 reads TGTGCCAGCAGCCCCCTCGGACAGAAGAACACCGGGGAGCTGTTTTTT.

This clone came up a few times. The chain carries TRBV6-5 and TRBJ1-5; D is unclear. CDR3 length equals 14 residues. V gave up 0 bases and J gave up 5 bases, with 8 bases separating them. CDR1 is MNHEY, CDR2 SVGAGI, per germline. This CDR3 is CASSYSWGDQPQHF. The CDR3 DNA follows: TGTGCCAGCAGTTACTCGTGGGGTGATCAGCCCCAGCATTTT.

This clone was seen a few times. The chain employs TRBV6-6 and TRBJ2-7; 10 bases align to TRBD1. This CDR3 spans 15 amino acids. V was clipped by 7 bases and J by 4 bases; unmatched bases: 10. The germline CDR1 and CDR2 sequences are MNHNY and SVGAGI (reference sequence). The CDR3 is CASTRLGQGGYEQYF. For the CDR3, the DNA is TGTGCCAGCACTCGCCTCGGACAGGGGGGGTACGAGCAGTACTTC.